This T cell receptor beta chain was identified in a study of HIV-infected children after antiretroviral therapy interruption. Study in general: Children had CD4+ above 500, viral load below 50 copies/ml, either treatment arm.

Broader study findings: Naive CD4+ sequences overlapped less between time points once interruption began.

At least ten counts were recorded for this clonotype. Its antigen is currently unknown. Treatment given: PENTA 11 planned treatment interruption arm or continuous ART arm. A 3' RACE protocol on RNA, with unique molecular identifiers, produced the TCR library. TCRdb recomputed calls from the 3' RACE reads with MiXCR, one row per CDR3 protein. The top ten clones hold 0.85% to 1.3% of a sample with approximately 96,000 distinct CDR3 sequences, roughly 6.7% of them seen once. The CDR3 is made up of 14 amino acids. The germline CDR1 and CDR2 sequences are SGHRS and YFSETQ. The junction had 1 base not matched to a gene; V was cut back by 0 bases and J by 6 bases.

The TCR comes from a pool of human donors with HIV. This specimen was CD45RA+ CD4+ T cells from PBMCs, pooled from several time points, taken from a donor given antiretroviral therapy, either interrupted or continuous. Sample subset: naive CD4+ CD45RA+ CD45RO- T cells. J is TRBJ1-4 and V is TRBV5-1, with TRBD1 identical over 8 bases. CDR3 region: CASSLDRGDEKLFF. The CDR3 DNA is TGCGCCAGCAGCTTGGACAGGGGGGATGAAAAACTGTTTTTT.